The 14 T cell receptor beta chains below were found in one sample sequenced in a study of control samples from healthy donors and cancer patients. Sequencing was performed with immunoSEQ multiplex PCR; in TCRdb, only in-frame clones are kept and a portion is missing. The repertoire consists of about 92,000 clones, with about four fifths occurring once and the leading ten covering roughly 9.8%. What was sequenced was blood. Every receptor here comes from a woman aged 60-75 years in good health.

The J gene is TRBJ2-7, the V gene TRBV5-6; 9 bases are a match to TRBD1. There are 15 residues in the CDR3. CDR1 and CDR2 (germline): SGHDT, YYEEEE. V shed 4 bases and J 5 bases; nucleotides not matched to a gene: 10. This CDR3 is CASSRYGTGSNEQYF. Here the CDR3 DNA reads TGTGCCAGCAGCCGCTACGGGACAGGGTCTAACGAGCAGTACTTC.

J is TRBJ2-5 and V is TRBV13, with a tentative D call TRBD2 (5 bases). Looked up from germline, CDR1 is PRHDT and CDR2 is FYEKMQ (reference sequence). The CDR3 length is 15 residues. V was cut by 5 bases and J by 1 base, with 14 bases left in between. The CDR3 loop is CASSAYALAQETQYF. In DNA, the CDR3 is TGTGCCAGCAGCGCCTACGCCCTAGCCCAAGAGACCCAGTACTTC.

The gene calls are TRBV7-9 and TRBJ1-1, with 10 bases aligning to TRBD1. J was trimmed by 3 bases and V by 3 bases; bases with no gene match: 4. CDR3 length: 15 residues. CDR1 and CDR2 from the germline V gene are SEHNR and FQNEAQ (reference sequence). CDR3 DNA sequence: TGTGCCAGCAGCTTGGGACAGGGGAAGTACACTGAAGCTTTCTTT. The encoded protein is CASSLGQGKYTEAFF.

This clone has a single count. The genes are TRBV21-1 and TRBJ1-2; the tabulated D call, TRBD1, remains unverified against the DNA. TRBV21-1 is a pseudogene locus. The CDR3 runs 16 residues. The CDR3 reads CASSKKRKTGNYGYTF. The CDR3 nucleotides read TGTGCCAGCAGCAAAAAAAGGAAGACAGGCAACTATGGCTACACCTTC.

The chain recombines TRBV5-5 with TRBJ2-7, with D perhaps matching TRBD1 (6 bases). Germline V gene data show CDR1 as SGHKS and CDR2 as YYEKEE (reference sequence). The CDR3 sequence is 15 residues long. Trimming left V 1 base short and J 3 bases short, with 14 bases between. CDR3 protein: CASSLSWGQNYEQYF. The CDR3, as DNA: TGTGCCAGCAGCTTGAGTTGGGGACAAAACTACGAGCAGTACTTC.

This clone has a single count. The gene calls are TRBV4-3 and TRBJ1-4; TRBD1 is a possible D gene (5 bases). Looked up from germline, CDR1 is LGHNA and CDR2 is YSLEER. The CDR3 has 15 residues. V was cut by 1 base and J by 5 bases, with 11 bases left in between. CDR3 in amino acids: CASSQVGAQNEKLFF. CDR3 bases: TGCGCCAGCAGCCAAGTCGGGGCCCAAAATGAAAAACTGTTTTTT.

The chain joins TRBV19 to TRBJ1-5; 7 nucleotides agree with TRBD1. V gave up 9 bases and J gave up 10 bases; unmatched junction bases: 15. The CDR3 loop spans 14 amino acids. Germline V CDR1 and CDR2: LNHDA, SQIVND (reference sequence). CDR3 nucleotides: TGTGCCAGCCGGGGACAGTCCCAAGGGCCACCCCAGCATTTT. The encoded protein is CASRGQSQGPPQHF. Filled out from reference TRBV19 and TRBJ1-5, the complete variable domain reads DGGITQSPKYLFRKEGQNVTLSCEQNLNHDAMYWYRQDPGQGLRLIYYSQIVNDFQKGDIAEGYSVSREKKESFPLTVTSAQKNPTAFYLCASRGQSQGPPQHFGDGTRLSIL.

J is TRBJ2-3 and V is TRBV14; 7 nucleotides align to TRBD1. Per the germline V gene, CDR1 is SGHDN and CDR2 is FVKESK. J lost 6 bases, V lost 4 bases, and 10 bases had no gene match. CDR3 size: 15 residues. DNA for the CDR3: TGTGCCAGCAGCCCCTCGACAGGGTGGGTGGATACGCAGTATTTT. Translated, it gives CASSPSTGWVDTQYF. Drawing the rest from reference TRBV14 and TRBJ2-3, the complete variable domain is EAGVTQFPSHSVIEKGQTVTLRCDPISGHDNLYWYRRVMGKEIKFLLHFVKESKQDESGMPNNRFLAERTGGTYSTLKVQPAELEDSGVYFCASSPSTGWVDTQYFGPGTRLTVL.

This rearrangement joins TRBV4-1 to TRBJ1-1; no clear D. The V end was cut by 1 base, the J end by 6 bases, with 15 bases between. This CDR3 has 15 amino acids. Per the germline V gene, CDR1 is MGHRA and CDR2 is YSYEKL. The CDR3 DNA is TGCGCCAGCAGCCAAGGAGAGGGCCCAGTGTCTGAAGCTTTCTTT. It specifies CASSQGEGPVSEAFF.

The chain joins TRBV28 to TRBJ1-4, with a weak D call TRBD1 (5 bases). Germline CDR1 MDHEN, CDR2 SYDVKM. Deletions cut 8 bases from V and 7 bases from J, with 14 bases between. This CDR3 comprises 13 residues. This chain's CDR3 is CASGAGQVEKLFF. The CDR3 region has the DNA TGTGCCAGCGGGGCGGGGCAGGTTGAAAAACTGTTTTTT.

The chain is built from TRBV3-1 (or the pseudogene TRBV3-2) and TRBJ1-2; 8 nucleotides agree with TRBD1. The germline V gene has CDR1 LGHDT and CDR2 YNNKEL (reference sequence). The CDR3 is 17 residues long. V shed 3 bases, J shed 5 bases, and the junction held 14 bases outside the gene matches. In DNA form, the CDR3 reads TGTGCCAGCAGCCATCAGGTTCAGGGGGCGTCGTGGTATGGCTACACCTTC. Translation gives CASSHQVQGASWYGYTF.

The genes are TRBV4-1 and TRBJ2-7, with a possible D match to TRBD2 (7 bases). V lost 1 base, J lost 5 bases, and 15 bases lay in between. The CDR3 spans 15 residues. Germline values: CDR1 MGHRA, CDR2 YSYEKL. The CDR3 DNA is TGCGCCAGCAGCCAAGTTGAGGGGGGGGTTAACGAGCAGTACTTC. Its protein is CASSQVEGGVNEQYF.

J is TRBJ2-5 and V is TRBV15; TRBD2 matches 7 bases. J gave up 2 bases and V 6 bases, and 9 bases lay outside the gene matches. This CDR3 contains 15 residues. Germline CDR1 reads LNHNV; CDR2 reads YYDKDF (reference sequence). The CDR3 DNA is TGTGCCACCAGTAACCCGGGGGGACGTCAAGAGACCCAGTACTTC. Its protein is CATSNPGGRQETQYF.

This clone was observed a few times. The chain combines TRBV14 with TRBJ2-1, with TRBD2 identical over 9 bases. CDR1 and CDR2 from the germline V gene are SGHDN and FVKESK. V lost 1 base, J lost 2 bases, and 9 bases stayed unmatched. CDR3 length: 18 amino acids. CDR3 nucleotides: TGTGCCAGCAGCCAAGGCCCCTTTAGCGGGGGCACCTACAATGAGCAGTTCTTC. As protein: CASSQGPFSGGTYNEQFF. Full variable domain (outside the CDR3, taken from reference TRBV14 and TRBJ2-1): EAGVTQFPSHSVIEKGQTVTLRCDPISGHDNLYWYRRVMGKEIKFLLHFVKESKQDESGMPNNRFLAERTGGTYSTLKVQPAELEDSGVYFCASSQGPFSGGTYNEQFFGPGTRLTVL.